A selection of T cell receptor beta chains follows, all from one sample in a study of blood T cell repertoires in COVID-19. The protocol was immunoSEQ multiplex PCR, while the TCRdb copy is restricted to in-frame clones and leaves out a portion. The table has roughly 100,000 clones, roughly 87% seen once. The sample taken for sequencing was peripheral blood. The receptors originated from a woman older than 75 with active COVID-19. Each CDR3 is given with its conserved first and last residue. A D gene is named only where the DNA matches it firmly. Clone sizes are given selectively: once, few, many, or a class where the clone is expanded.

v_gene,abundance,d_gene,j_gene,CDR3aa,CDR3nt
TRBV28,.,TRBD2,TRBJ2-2,CASSFGLAGSNTGELFF,TGTGCCAGCAGTTTCGGACTAGCGGGGTCGAACACCGGGGAGCTGTTTTTT
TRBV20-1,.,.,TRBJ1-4,CSASRGRAGEKLFF,TGCAGTGCTAGTCGAGGGAGGGCTGGTGAAAAACTGTTTTTT
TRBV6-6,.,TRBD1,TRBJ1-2,CASSPGQNYGYTF,TGTGCCAGCAGCCCGGGACAGAACTATGGCTACACCTTC
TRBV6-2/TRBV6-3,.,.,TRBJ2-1,CASSFLVREQFF,TGTGCCAGCAGTTTTTTAGTACGGGAGCAGTTCTTC
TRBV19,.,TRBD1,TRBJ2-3,CASRQGWETDTQYF,TGTGCCAGTCGACAGGGTTGGGAAACAGATACGCAGTATTTT
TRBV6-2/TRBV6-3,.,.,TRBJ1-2,CASSSDGYTF,TGTGCCAGCAGTTCGGATGGCTACACCTTC
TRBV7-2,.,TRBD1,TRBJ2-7,CASSFGQDSSGQYF,TGTGCCAGCAGCTTCGGACAGGATTCTTCTGGGCAGTACTTC
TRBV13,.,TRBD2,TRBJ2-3,CASSYVAGTTDTQYF,TGTGCCAGCAGCTACGTAGCGGGAACCACAGATACGCAGTATTTT
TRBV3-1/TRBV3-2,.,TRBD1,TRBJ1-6,CASSQIRGHSPLHF,TGTGCCAGCAGCCAGATCAGGGGGCATTCACCCCTCCACTTT
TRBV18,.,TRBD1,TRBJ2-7,CASSPRTGDQQYF,TGTGCCAGCTCACCACGGACAGGGGACCAGCAGTACTTC
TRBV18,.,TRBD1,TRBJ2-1,CASSPSGTGRDEQFF,TGTGCCAGCTCACCTTCGGGGACAGGGAGAGACGAGCAGTTCTTC
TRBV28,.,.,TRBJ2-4,CASGRAGLAKNIQYF,TGTGCCAGCGGCCGTGCGGGATTGGCCAAAAACATTCAGTACTTC
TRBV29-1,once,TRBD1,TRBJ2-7,CSPRGLDEQYF,TGCAGCCCAAGGGGGCTGGACGAGCAGTACTTC
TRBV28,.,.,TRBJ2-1,CASRDGIGMGNEQFF,TGTGCCAGCAGGGACGGGATAGGGATGGGCAATGAGCAGTTCTTC
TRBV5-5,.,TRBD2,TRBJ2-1,CASSAGEYRRNEQFF,TGTGCCAGCAGCGCGGGGGAGTATAGGAGAAATGAGCAGTTCTTC
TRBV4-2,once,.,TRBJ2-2,CASSQDSEGSTTGELFF,TGTGCCAGCAGCCAAGATTCCGAGGGTAGCACCACCGGGGAGCTGTTTTTT
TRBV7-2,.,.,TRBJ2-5,CASSLDSLQPPREETQYF,TGTGCCAGCAGCTTAGACTCCCTCCAGCCCCCGAGGGAAGAGACCCAGTACTTC
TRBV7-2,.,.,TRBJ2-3,CASSSSGLTDTQYF,TGTGCCAGCAGCTCGTCGGGACTCACAGATACGCAGTATTTT
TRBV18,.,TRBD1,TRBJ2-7,CASSPNRGLISYEQYF,TGTGCCAGCTCACCGAACAGGGGCTTGATCTCCTACGAGCAGTACTTC
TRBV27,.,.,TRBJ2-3,CASSLGQGNSRQYF,TGTGCCAGCAGTTTGGGGCAGGGGAATTCCCGGCAGTATTTT
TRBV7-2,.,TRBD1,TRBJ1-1,CASSSGRGLTEAFF,TGTGCCAGCAGCAGCGGGAGGGGGCTCACTGAAGCTTTCTTT
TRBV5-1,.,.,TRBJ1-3,CASSEGGSGNTIYF,TGCGCCAGCAGTGAAGGGGGCTCTGGAAACACCATATATTTT
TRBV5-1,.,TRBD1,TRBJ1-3,CASSLTGGFGNTIYF,TGCGCCAGCAGCTTGACAGGGGGCTTTGGAAACACCATATATTTT
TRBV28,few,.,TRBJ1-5,CASTLLTGKGPQHF,TGTGCCAGCACTCTCCTGACAGGCAAAGGGCCCCAGCATTTT
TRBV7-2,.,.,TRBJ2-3,CASSLVGTDTQYF,TGTGCCAGCAGCTTAGTAGGCACAGATACGCAGTATTTT
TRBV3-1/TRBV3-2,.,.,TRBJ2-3,CASTLRGTRGDTQYF,TGTGCCAGCACCCTCCGAGGGACTCGAGGAGATACGCAGTATTTT
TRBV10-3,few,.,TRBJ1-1,CAIRPRSQGSNTEAFF,TGTGCCATCAGACCCCGATCTCAGGGATCTAATACTGAAGCTTTCTTT
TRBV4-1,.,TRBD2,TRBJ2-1,CASSQPRLAASNNEQFF,TGCGCCAGCAGCCAACCCCGACTAGCGGCATCTAACAATGAGCAGTTCTTC
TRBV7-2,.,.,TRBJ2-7,CASSLTGYSYEQYF,TGTGCCAGCAGCTTAACAGGTTACTCCTACGAGCAGTACTTC
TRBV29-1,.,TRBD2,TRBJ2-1,CSVASGRASEQFF,TGCAGCGTCGCGAGCGGGAGAGCTAGTGAGCAGTTCTTC
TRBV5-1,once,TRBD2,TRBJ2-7,CASSPLVGGRGYEQYF,TGCGCCAGCAGCCCCCTCGTAGGCGGGAGGGGATACGAGCAGTACTTC
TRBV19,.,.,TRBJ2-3,CASSAGRRDTQYF,TGTGCCTCCTCAGCAGGCCGCCGGGATACGCAGTATTTT
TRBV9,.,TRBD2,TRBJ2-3,CASSVGRTSGMGRGTDTQYF,TGTGCCAGCAGCGTAGGGCGGACTAGCGGGATGGGGCGGGGCACAGATACGCAGTATTTT
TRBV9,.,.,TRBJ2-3,CASSVDLRGDTQYF,TGTGCCAGCAGCGTAGATCTCCGGGGAGATACGCAGTATTTT
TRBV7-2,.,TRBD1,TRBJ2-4,CASSFSDRGRRGNIQYF,TGTGCCAGCAGCTTCTCGGACAGGGGGCGACGGGGAAACATTCAGTACTTC
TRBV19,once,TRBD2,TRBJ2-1,CASKSSGNYNEQFF,TGTGCCAGTAAGTCTAGCGGGAACTACAATGAGCAGTTCTTC
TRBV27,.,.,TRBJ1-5,CASRPGKGGWHQPQHF,TGTGCCAGCAGGCCCGGGAAGGGCGGTTGGCATCAGCCCCAGCATTTT
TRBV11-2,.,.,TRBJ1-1,CASSLDGAANTEAFF,TGTGCCAGCAGCTTAGATGGAGCAGCGAACACTGAAGCTTTCTTT
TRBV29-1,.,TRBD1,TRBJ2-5,CSVYRGLETQYF,TGCAGCGTTTACAGGGGTTTGGAGACCCAGTACTTC
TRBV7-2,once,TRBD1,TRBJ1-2,CASSYGQANYGYTF,TGTGCCAGCAGCTACGGACAGGCTAACTATGGCTACACCTTC
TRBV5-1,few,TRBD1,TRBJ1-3,CASSLGQGSSGNTIYF,TGCGCCAGCAGCCTGGGACAGGGTAGCTCTGGAAACACCATATATTTT
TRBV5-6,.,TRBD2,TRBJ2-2,CASSLPGLPTGELFF,TGTGCCAGCAGCCTGCCGGGACTACCTACCGGGGAGCTGTTTTTT
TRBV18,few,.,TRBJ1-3,CASSPQDSGNTIYF,TGTGCCAGCTCCCCGCAGGACTCTGGAAACACCATATATTTT
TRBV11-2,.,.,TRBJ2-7,CASSLASEQYF,TGTGCCAGCAGCTTAGCCTCCGAGCAGTACTTC
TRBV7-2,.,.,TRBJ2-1,CASSPQPQRYNEQFF,TGTGCCAGCAGCCCTCAGCCCCAGCGGTACAATGAGCAGTTCTTC
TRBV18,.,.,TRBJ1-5,CASSPAGDQPQHF,TGTGCCAGCTCACCAGCGGGGGATCAGCCCCAGCATTTT
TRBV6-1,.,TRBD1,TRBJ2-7,CASSDRGRTYEQYF,TGTGCCAGCAGTGACAGGGGGCGGACCTACGAGCAGTACTTC
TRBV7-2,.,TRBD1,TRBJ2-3,CASRITSRGFTDTQYF,TGTGCCAGCAGGATAACCTCCAGGGGGTTCACAGATACGCAGTATTTT
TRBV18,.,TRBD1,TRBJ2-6,CASSRDRVLSGANVLTF,TGTGCCAGCTCACGTGACAGGGTCCTCTCTGGGGCCAACGTCCTGACTTTC
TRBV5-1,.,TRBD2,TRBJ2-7,CASSLQPSSGSLEQYF,TGCGCCAGCAGCTTGCAACCCTCAAGCGGGAGTTTAGAGCAGTACTTC
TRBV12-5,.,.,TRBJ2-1,CASALTGYDEQFF,TGTGCTAGTGCCTTGACGGGGTATGATGAGCAGTTCTTC
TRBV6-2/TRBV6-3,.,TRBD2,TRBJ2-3,CASSGRTRLSDTQYF,TGTGCCAGCAGTGGACGGACTAGATTGTCCGATACGCAGTATTTT
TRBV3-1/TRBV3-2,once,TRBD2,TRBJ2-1,CASSQASIAGRVENEQFF,TGTGCCAGCAGCCAAGCGTCCATCGCCGGGAGGGTCGAGAATGAGCAGTTCTTC